These T cell receptor beta chains were read from a single sample in a study of technical replicates of blood from several donors. This table comes from immunoSEQ multiplex PCR, and its TCRdb copy is limited to in-frame clones, with some not included. The sample yields roughly 90,000 clones, less than 96% seen once. Sequencing input: T cells isolated from PBMCs. These receptors were taken from a human donor in good health. CDR3s include the opening cysteine and the closing phenylalanine or tryptophan. The order of the fields is CDR3 DNA, CDR3 protein, clone size, V gene, J gene, CDR3 length, D gene. D genes are given only for firm matches. The listing skips clone size in some rows; elsewhere it reads once, few, many or a size class.

CDR3 DNA: TGTGCCAGCAGGGGAGGGACTTCCCCCGAGCAGTACTTC; CDR3 protein: CASRGGTSPEQYF; clone size: NA; V gene: TRBV6-6; J gene: TRBJ2-7; CDR3 length: 13; D gene: TRBD2
CDR3 DNA: TGCAGCGTCGTAGACAGGGCCTCCTACGAGCAGTACTTC; CDR3 protein: CSVVDRASYEQYF; clone size: NA; V gene: TRBV29-1; J gene: TRBJ2-7; CDR3 length: 13; D gene: TRBD1
CDR3 DNA: TGTGCCAGCAGCCGGACTAGCGGGAGGGCCAACAATGAGCAGTTCTTC; CDR3 protein: CASSRTSGRANNEQFF; clone size: once; V gene: TRBV7-2; J gene: TRBJ2-1; CDR3 length: 16; D gene: TRBD2
CDR3 DNA: TGTGCCAGTAGTACGGATCGGGAGCTATACAATGAGCAGTTCTTC; CDR3 protein: CASSTDRELYNEQFF; clone size: NA; V gene: TRBV19; J gene: TRBJ2-1; CDR3 length: 15; D gene: NA
CDR3 DNA: TGTGCCTGGAGTGGGGGACTAGCGGGAGTGGAGACCCAGTACTTC; CDR3 protein: CAWSGGLAGVETQYF; clone size: once; V gene: TRBV30; J gene: TRBJ2-5; CDR3 length: 15; D gene: TRBD2
CDR3 DNA: TGTGCCAGCAGCCCGAGGGGACTAGCGGGAGGCCCTCCCTCCTACAATGAGCAGTTCTTC; CDR3 protein: CASSPRGLAGGPPSYNEQFF; clone size: NA; V gene: TRBV5-4; J gene: TRBJ2-1; CDR3 length: 20; D gene: TRBD2
CDR3 DNA: TGTGCCAGCAGTGACGGGGGACTAGCACCGTCCTACGAGCAGTACTTC; CDR3 protein: CASSDGGLAPSYEQYF; clone size: NA; V gene: TRBV6-1; J gene: TRBJ2-7; CDR3 length: 16; D gene: TRBD2
CDR3 DNA: TGTGCCAGCACTATAGAGGGTATCACCTACGAGCAGTACTTC; CDR3 protein: CASTIEGITYEQYF; clone size: NA; V gene: TRBV6-1; J gene: TRBJ2-7; CDR3 length: 14; D gene: NA
CDR3 DNA: TGTGCCAGCCGGGACAGGGAAGAAGTCGAAAACATTCAGTACTTC; CDR3 protein: CASRDREEVENIQYF; clone size: once; V gene: TRBV2; J gene: TRBJ2-4; CDR3 length: 15; D gene: TRBD1
CDR3 DNA: TGTGCCAGCAGTGAATCTTCAGGTCTGGATGGCTACACCTTC; CDR3 protein: CASSESSGLDGYTF; clone size: NA; V gene: TRBV6-1; J gene: TRBJ1-2; CDR3 length: 14; D gene: NA
CDR3 DNA: TGCGCCAGCAGCCAAGAGGAGCGGGAGCTTGGAACCGGGGAGCTGTTTTTT; CDR3 protein: CASSQEERELGTGELFF; clone size: NA; V gene: TRBV4-1; J gene: TRBJ2-2; CDR3 length: 17; D gene: TRBD2
CDR3 DNA: TGCGCCAGCAGCCTACACCTTACTAGCGGGAGGGCCGGGGGGGGCACAGATACGCAGTATTTT; CDR3 protein: CASSLHLTSGRAGGGTDTQYF; clone size: NA; V gene: TRBV4-3; J gene: TRBJ2-3; CDR3 length: 21; D gene: TRBD2
CDR3 DNA: TGTGCCAGCTCACCTAATCGAGACTACAATGAGCAGTTCTTC; CDR3 protein: CASSPNRDYNEQFF; clone size: NA; V gene: TRBV18; J gene: TRBJ2-1; CDR3 length: 14; D gene: NA
CDR3 DNA: TGTGCCATCAGTGGCGCTAGCAGGACCTCATACGAGCAGTACTTC; CDR3 protein: CAISGASRTSYEQYF; clone size: few; V gene: TRBV10-3; J gene: TRBJ2-7; CDR3 length: 15; D gene: NA
CDR3 DNA: TGTGCCAGCAGTTTATCCCCTCTAGAGCCCCAGCATTTT; CDR3 protein: CASSLSPLEPQHF; clone size: NA; V gene: TRBV28; J gene: TRBJ1-5; CDR3 length: 13; D gene: NA
CDR3 DNA: TGCAGCGTTTCAACTACGGGGTACCAAGAGACCCAGTACTTC; CDR3 protein: CSVSTTGYQETQYF; clone size: NA; V gene: TRBV29-1; J gene: TRBJ2-5; CDR3 length: 14; D gene: NA
CDR3 DNA: TGTGCCAGTAGCGGTAGGGGCAGTATGAGCTCCTACGAGCAGTACTTC; CDR3 protein: CASSGRGSMSSYEQYF; clone size: NA; V gene: TRBV19; J gene: TRBJ2-7; CDR3 length: 16; D gene: NA
CDR3 DNA: TGTGCCAGCTCACCACCGCCGGGATCAGATACGCAGTATTTT; CDR3 protein: CASSPPPGSDTQYF; clone size: few; V gene: TRBV18; J gene: TRBJ2-3; CDR3 length: 14; D gene: NA
CDR3 DNA: TGTGCCACCAGCAGAGCCGATACACAGGGGTATGGCTACACCTTC; CDR3 protein: CATSRADTQGYGYTF; clone size: once; V gene: TRBV15; J gene: TRBJ1-2; CDR3 length: 15; D gene: TRBD1
CDR3 DNA: TGTGCCAGCAGCTTTGCTAACTCCTACAATGAGCAGTTCTTC; CDR3 protein: CASSFANSYNEQFF; clone size: NA; V gene: TRBV11-2; J gene: TRBJ2-1; CDR3 length: 14; D gene: NA
CDR3 DNA: TGTGCCAGTAGTATAGGGGACAGGGGCTCTGGGGCCAACGTCCTGACTTTC; CDR3 protein: CASSIGDRGSGANVLTF; clone size: once; V gene: TRBV19; J gene: TRBJ2-6; CDR3 length: 17; D gene: TRBD1
CDR3 DNA: TGTGCCAGCAGCCTAGTACGGGGGGCTCGGCAGCCCCAGCATTTT; CDR3 protein: CASSLVRGARQPQHF; clone size: NA; V gene: TRBV7-2; J gene: TRBJ1-5; CDR3 length: 15; D gene: NA
CDR3 DNA: TGTGCCAGCAGTTTGAACCTAAACACTGAAGCTTTCTTT; CDR3 protein: CASSLNLNTEAFF; clone size: NA; V gene: TRBV6-5; J gene: TRBJ1-1; CDR3 length: 13; D gene: NA
CDR3 DNA: TGTGCCAGTAGTATTCATTCGGGAGAGGGCACAGATACGCAGTATTTT; CDR3 protein: CASSIHSGEGTDTQYF; clone size: NA; V gene: TRBV19; J gene: TRBJ2-3; CDR3 length: 16; D gene: NA
CDR3 DNA: TGTGCCAGCAGCATAGGACAGGGGGCCGGTGGTGAAAAACTGTTTTTT; CDR3 protein: CASSIGQGAGGEKLFF; clone size: NA; V gene: TRBV5-8; J gene: TRBJ1-4; CDR3 length: 16; D gene: TRBD1